Below, 11 T cell receptor beta chains from the same sample are listed, as sequenced in a study of cytomegalovirus exposure and HLA in healthy donors (TCRdb year 2017). The library was prepared using the immunoSEQ multiplex PCR assay. For the multiplex PCR, a mixture combining 60 forward primers for TCR Vbeta segments and 13 reverse primers for TCR Jbeta segments was used. Drawn from immuneACCESS, this table holds only the in-frame rearrangements with V and J called that TCRdb kept. Clones are partly lost; checked studies trace under half to an unresolved V gene and leave the rest unexplained. The sample table holds 150,000 or so clones, of which about 74% were seen once. Approximately 13% of the sample is taken by the ten largest. Specimen: PBMCs. These receptor sequences come from a man between 35 and 55 years old in good health and CMV-seropositive.

V usage is TRBV15 and J usage is TRBJ1-6; D unclear. There are 14 residues in the CDR3. Deletions cut 1 base from V and 7 bases from J, with 8 bases between. The germline CDR1 and CDR2 sequences are LNHNV and YYDKDF (reference sequence). DNA of the CDR3: TGTGCCACCAGCAGAGTCCGTCAGAATTCACCCCTCCACTTT. Protein product: CATSRVRQNSPLHF.

This clone was detected only once. The rearrangement joins TRBV28 to TRBJ2-7; TRBD2 matches at 12 bases. The CDR3 length is 21 residues. Germline CDR1 is MDHEN and CDR2 is SYDVKM. The junction had 26 bases not matched to a gene; V was cut back by 5 bases and J by 6 bases. The CDR3 is CASSLARQKLAGGPPGSEQYF. The CDR3 coding sequence is TGTGCCAGCAGTCTCGCCCGGCAGAAACTAGCGGGAGGTCCTCCGGGTAGCGAGCAGTACTTC.

The V call is TRBV6-1, the J call TRBJ2-1; the match to TRBD2 covers 7 bases. The CDR3 extends over 15 amino acids. CDR1 and CDR2 (germline): MNHNS, SASEGT. J was trimmed by 9 bases and V by 2 bases; bases with no gene match: 10. The CDR3 coding sequence is TGTGCCAGCAGTGAATTTGCGGGAGTAAGGGGTGAGCAGTTCTTC. Translating it yields CASSEFAGVRGEQFF.

This clone was observed once. The chain links TRBV27 to TRBJ2-2; maybe TRBD2 (6 bases). The CDR3 extends over 17 amino acids. The ends were cut back, 2 bases at V and 6 bases at J, with 19 bases in the middle. From germline, CDR1 is MNHEY and CDR2 SMNVEV (reference sequence). CDR3: CASSLMGQPGGPGELFF. CDR3 sequence (DNA): TGTGCCAGCAGTTTAATGGGCCAGCCCGGGGGACCCGGGGAGCTGTTTTTT.

The V gene is TRBV5-6, the J gene TRBJ1-1, with D maybe TRBD1 (6 bases). Trimming took 2 bases from V and 0 from J, leaving 20 bases between them. This CDR3 contains 18 residues. Germline lookup yields CDR1 SGHDT and CDR2 YYEEEE. The CDR3 here is CASSLRQALTVVNTEAFF. CDR3 DNA: TGTGCCAGCAGCTTAAGACAGGCCCTTACGGTAGTGAACACTGAAGCTTTCTTT. The whole variable domain, remainder taken from reference TRBV5-6 and TRBJ1-1, is DAGVTQSPTHLIKTRGQQVTLRCSPKSGHDTVSWYQQALGQGPQFIFQYYEEEERQRGNFPDRFSGHQFPNYSSELNVNALLLGDSALYLCASSLRQALTVVNTEAFFGQGTRLTVV.

The V gene is TRBV7-3, the J gene TRBJ2-6; perhaps TRBD1 as D (5 bases). Germline V gene sequence: CDR1 SGHTA, CDR2 FQGTGA. Trimming stripped 1 base from V and 0 bases from J, with 22 bases between. This CDR3 region has 21 residues. The CDR3 loop reads CASSLKGQGAGFPSGANVLTF. The DNA for the CDR3 is TGTGCCAGCAGCTTAAAGGGCCAAGGGGCAGGGTTCCCCTCTGGGGCCAACGTCCTGACTTTC.

The chain uses TRBV5-5 and TRBJ2-3; D ambiguous. Trimming removed 0 bases at V and 0 bases at J, with 5 bases between. The CDR3 runs to 14 residues. Per germline, CDR1 SGHKS and CDR2 YYEKEE (reference sequence). The CDR3 bases are TGTGCCAGCAGCTTGGATACAAGCACAGATACGCAGTATTTT. Its translation is CASSLDTSTDTQYF.

V usage is TRBV4-2 and J usage is TRBJ1-2, with D unresolved. With 4 bases removed from V and 7 bases from J, the gap between germline ends came to 13 bases. Germline V gene lookup returns CDR1 LGHNA and CDR2 YNFKEQ. CDR3 size: 13 residues. The CDR3 nucleotides read TGTGCCAGCAGCCCGGGGATCGTGAGTGGCTACACCTTC. Translating gives CASSPGIVSGYTF.

The chain joins TRBV19 to TRBJ1-2, with a possible D match to TRBD1 (6 bases). V lost 5 bases, J lost 7 bases, and 23 bases lay in between. The CDR3 loop spans 16 amino acids. Per the germline V gene, CDR1 is LNHDA and CDR2 is SQIVND (reference sequence). CDR3 region: CASSFLDRSDYGGYTF. DNA of the CDR3: TGTGCCAGTAGTTTCCTCGACAGGTCCGACTATGGTGGCTACACCTTC.

The chain has TRBV7-9 and TRBJ2-1; the D gene is possibly TRBD2 (5 bases). The germline V gene encodes CDR1 SEHNR and CDR2 FQNEAQ (reference sequence). CDR3 length: 12 residues. Trimming stripped 5 bases from V and 3 bases from J, with 5 bases between. The CDR3 spells CASSRDYNEQFF. In DNA form, the CDR3 reads TGTGCCAGCAGCCGGGACTACAATGAGCAGTTCTTC. Filled out from reference TRBV7-9 and TRBJ2-1, the complete variable domain reads DTGVSQNPRHKITKRGQNVTFRCDPISEHNRLYWYRQTLGQGPEFLTYFQNEAQLEKSRLLSDRFSAERPKGSFSTLEIQRTEQGDSAMYLCASSRDYNEQFFGPGTRLTVL.

This chain joins TRBV19 and TRBJ1-2; 11 bases align to TRBD1. Germline values: CDR1 LNHDA, CDR2 SQIVND (reference sequence). This CDR3 has 16 amino acids. V gave up 4 bases and J gave up 3 bases; unmatched junction bases: 7. CDR3 sequence: CASSTGDRGSYYGYTF. CDR3 bases: TGTGCCAGTAGTACCGGGGACAGGGGGTCCTACTATGGCTACACCTTC.